The entry that follows covers one T cell receptor beta chain sequence. The antigen remains undetermined. The V end lost 3 bases, the J end lost 0 bases, and 11 bases lay between the germline ends. This CDR3 has 15 residues. Germline V lookup: CDR1 MNHEY, CDR2 SMNVEV (reference sequence). Here immunoSEQ multiplex PCR was the method, and the copy in TCRdb shows in-frame clones only, minus some. The data contain some 200,000 clones, around 92% of them singletons. These data originate in a study of T cell responses to AZD1222 COVID-19 vaccine. The study, taken as a whole, reports: Sampling that yielded the repertoires occurred only after the peak T cell response. Donors were mostly white British, more females; clonal diversity possibly underestimated.

The chain has TRBV27 and TRBJ1-1, with D perhaps TRBD1 (6 bases). The input for sequencing was peripheral blood, taken on day 0 of AZD1222 vaccination. The TCR was taken from an adult in good health. The CDR3 loop is CASSFRTAMNTEAFF. In DNA, the CDR3 is TGTGCCAGCAGTTTCAGGACAGCCATGAACACTGAAGCTTTCTTT.